The clone carrying this TCR beta chain showed up many times. From germline, CDR1 is ENHRY and CDR2 SYGVKD. The CDR3 is made up of 15 amino acids. The germline V and J ends were trimmed by 0 bases and 3 bases, with 11 bases remaining between them. The sample belongs to a study of metastatic and nonmetastatic thyroid tumors. Until they underwent thyroid surgery, no patient had received any treatment. Via MiXCR, TCRdb re-called the PCR reads. The sample contains 35,000 or so clones, 15% to 20% of which appear only once. The sequencing input was blood. This receptor was identified in a male donor with papillary thyroid cancer or a benign thyroid nodule (not recorded which). Some clones in this sample may be carry-over from other donors' samples. The chain joins TRBV10-3 to TRBJ2-5; tentatively, D is TRBD1 (6 bases). Here the CDR3 reads CAISESVGGEETQYF. Written as DNA, the CDR3 is TGTGCCATCAGTGAGTCGGTAGGGGGAGAAGAGACCCAGTACTTC.